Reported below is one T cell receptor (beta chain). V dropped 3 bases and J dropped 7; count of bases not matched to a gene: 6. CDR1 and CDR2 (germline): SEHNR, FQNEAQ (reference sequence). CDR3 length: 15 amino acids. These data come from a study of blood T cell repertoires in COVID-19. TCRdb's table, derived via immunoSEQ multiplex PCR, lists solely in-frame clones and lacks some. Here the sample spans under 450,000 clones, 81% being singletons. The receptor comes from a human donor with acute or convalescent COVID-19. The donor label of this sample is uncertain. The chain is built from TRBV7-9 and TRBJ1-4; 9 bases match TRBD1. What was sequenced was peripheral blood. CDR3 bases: TGTGCCAGCAGCTTGACCGGGACAGGGTTTGAAAAACTGTTTTTT. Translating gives CASSLTGTGFEKLFF.